The 2 T cell receptor beta chains presented below share a single source sample, sequenced in a study of Tregs in tolerant kidney transplant recipients. TCRdb's table, derived via immunoSEQ multiplex PCR, lists solely in-frame clones and lacks some. The sample shows about 61,000 clones, 70% to 90% of them seen only once. The sample consisted of Tregs from blood, taken before the transplant. The receptor set was obtained from a human donor who received a combined kidney and bone marrow transplant.

This clone was found once. The V and J genes are TRBV18 and TRBJ2-3; D is unclear. Trimming cost V 6 bases and J 2 bases, with 9 bases left between them. CDR1 is KGHSH and CDR2 is LQKENI in the germline V gene. CDR3 length: 13 amino acids. The DNA for the CDR3 is TGTGCCAGCTCCCTACCCTCCACAGATACGCAGTATTTT. Translating it yields CASSLPSTDTQYF. The full variable domain, rest sourced from reference TRBV18 and TRBJ2-3, is NAGVMQNPRHLVRRRGQEARLRCSPMKGHSHVYWYRQLPEEGLKFMVYLQKENIIDESGMPKERFSAEFPKEGPSILRIQQVVRGDSAAYFCASSLPSTDTQYFGPGTRLTVL.

The CDR3 coding sequence is TGTGCCAGCACCGGACAGGGGGGTGACCACGAGCAGTACTTC. Amino acid sequence: CASTGQGGDHEQYF. The chain has TRBV5-6 and TRBJ2-7; 10 bases line up with TRBD1. Losses at the gene ends were 6 bases for V and 5 bases for J; bases not matched to a gene: 8. Per germline, CDR1 SGHDT and CDR2 YYEEEE. The CDR3 is 14 amino acids.